The T cell receptor (beta chain) described here comes from a study of OX40 agonist ivuxolimab in advanced cancers. Whole-study context: Patients got intravenous ivuxolimab at 0.01 to 10 mg/kg every 2 weeks.

Germline CDR1 reads MNHEY; CDR2 reads SMNVEV (reference sequence). The CDR3 runs to 15 residues. The trim removed 4 bases at V and 0 bases at J, leaving 3 bases unmatched. Sequenced by immunoSEQ multiplex PCR; TCRdb stores in-frame clones only, minus some. The sample has 30,000 to 35,000 clones, roughly 90% seen once; the top ten hold more than 30%. The chain is built from TRBV27 and TRBJ2-7, with TRBD2 matching over 10 bases. The source material was CD4+ or CD8+ T cells sorted from blood, sampled in a trial of the OX40 agonist ivuxolimab. The sequence was obtained from an adult with an advanced solid tumor such as melanoma, head and neck, liver or kidney cancer. Here the CDR3 reads CASSWTSGNSYEQYF. For the CDR3, the DNA is TGTGCCAGCAGTTGGACTAGCGGAAACTCCTACGAGCAGTACTTC.